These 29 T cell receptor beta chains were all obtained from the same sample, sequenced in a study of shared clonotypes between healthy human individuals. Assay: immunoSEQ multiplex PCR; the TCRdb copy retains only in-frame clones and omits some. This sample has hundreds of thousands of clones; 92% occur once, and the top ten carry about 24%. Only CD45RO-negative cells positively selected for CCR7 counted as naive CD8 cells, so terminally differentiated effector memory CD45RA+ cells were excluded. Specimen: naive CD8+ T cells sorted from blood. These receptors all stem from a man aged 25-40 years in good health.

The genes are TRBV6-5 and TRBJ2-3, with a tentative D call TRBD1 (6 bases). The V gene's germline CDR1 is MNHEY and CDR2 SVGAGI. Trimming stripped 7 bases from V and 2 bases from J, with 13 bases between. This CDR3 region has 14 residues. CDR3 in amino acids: CASTRGQYTDTQYF. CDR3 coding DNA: TGTGCCAGCACCCGCGGACAGTACACAGATACGCAGTATTTT.

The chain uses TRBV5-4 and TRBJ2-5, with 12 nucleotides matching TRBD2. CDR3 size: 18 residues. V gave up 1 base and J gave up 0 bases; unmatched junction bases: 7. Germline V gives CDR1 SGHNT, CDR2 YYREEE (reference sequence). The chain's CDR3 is CASSLPSGRASDQETQYF. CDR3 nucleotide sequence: TGTGCCAGCAGCTTGCCTAGCGGGAGGGCCTCGGACCAAGAGACCCAGTACTTC.

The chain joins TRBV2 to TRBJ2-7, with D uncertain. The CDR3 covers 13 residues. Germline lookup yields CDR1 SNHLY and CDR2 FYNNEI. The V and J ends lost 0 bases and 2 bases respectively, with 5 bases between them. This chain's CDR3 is CASSEALTYEQYF. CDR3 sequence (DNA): TGTGCCAGCAGTGAAGCGCTGACCTACGAGCAGTACTTC.

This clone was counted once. This CDR3 reads CASSHRPDEAFF. As DNA, the CDR3 is TGTGCCAGCAGCCACCGGCCAGATGAAGCTTTCTTT. The chain is built from TRBV27 and TRBJ1-1; D gene ambiguous. This CDR3 contains 12 residues. Germline values: CDR1 MNHEY, CDR2 SMNVEV (reference sequence). Trimming pared 6 bases from V and 7 bases from J, leaving 12 bases between.

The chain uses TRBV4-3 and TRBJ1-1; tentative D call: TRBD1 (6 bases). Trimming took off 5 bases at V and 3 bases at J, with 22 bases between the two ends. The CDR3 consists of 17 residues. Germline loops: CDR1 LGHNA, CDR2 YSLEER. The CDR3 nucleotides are TGCGCCAGCAGCGAAGCCCTAGGGGGGCTCAAGGACACTGAAGCTTTCTTT. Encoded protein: CASSEALGGLKDTEAFF.

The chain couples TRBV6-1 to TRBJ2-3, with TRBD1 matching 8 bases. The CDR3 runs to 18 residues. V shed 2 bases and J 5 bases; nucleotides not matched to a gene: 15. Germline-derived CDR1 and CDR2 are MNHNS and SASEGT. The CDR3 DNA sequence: TGTGCCAGCAGTGAATCCCGGGACAGGAGATACGAGGGAGATACGCAGTATTTT. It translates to CASSESRDRRYEGDTQYF.

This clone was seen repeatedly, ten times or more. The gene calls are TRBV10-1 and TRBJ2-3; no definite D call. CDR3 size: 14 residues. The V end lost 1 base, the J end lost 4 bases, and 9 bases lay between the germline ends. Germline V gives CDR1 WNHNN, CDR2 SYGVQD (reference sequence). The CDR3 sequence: CASSEFEDADTQYF. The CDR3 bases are TGCGCCAGCAGTGAGTTTGAGGACGCAGATACGCAGTATTTT.

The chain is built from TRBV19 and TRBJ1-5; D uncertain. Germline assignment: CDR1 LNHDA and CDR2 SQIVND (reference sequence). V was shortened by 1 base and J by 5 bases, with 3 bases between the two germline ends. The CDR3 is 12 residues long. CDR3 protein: CASSIAYQPQHF. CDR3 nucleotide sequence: TGTGCCAGTAGTATAGCTTATCAGCCCCAGCATTTT. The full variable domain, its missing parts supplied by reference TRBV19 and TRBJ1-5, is DGGITQSPKYLFRKEGQNVTLSCEQNLNHDAMYWYRQDPGQGLRLIYYSQIVNDFQKGDIAEGYSVSREKKESFPLTVTSAQKNPTAFYLCASSIAYQPQHFGDGTRLSIL.

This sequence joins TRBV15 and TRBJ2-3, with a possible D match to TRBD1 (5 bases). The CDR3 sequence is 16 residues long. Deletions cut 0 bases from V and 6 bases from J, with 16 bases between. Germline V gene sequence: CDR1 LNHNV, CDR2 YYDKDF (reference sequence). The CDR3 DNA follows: TGTGCCACCAGCAGAGATCCCGCAGGGCTGGGGGATACGCAGTATTTT. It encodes CATSRDPAGLGDTQYF.

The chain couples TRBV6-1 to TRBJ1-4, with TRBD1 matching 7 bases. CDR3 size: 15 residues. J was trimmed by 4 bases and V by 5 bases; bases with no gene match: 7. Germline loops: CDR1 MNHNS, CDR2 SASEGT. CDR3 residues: CASSTGVGNNEKLFF. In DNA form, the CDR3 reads TGTGCCAGCAGTACAGGGGTGGGAAATAATGAAAAACTGTTTTTT.

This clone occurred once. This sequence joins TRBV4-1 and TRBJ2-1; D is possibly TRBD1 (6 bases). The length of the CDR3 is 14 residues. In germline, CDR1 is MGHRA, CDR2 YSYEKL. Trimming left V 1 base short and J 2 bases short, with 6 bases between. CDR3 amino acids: CASSQGDTYNEQFF. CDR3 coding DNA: TGCGCCAGCAGCCAAGGGGACACCTACAATGAGCAGTTCTTC.

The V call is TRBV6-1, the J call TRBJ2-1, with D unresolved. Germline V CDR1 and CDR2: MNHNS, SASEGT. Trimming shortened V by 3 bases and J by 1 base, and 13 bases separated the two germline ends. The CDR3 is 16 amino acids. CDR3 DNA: TGTGCCAGCAGTGAGGGTGTGGGCCGATCCTACAATGAGCAGTTCTTC. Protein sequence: CASSEGVGRSYNEQFF.

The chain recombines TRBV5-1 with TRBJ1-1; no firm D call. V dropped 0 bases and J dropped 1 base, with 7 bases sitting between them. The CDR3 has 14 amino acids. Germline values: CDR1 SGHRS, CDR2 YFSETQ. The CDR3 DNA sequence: TGCGCCAGCAGCTTGGATTGGTCGAACACTGAAGCTTTCTTT. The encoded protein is CASSLDWSNTEAFF.

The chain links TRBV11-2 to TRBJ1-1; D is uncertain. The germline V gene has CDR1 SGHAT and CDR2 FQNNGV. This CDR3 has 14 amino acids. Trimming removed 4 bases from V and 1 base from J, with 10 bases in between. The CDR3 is CASSSETGNTEAFF. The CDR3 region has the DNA TGTGCCAGCAGCTCAGAGACCGGGAACACTGAAGCTTTCTTT. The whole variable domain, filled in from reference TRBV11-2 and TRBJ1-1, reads EAGVAQSPRYKIIEKRQSVAFWCNPISGHATLYWYQQILGQGPKLLIQFQNNGVVDDSQLPKDRFSAERLKGVDSTLKIQPAKLEDSAVYLCASSSETGNTEAFFGQGTRLTVV.

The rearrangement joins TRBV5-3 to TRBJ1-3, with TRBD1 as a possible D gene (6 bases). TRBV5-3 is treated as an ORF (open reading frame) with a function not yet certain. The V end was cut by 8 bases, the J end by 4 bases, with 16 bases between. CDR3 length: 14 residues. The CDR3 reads CASSPTGLGNTIYF. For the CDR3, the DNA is TGTGCCAGCAGCCCGACAGGCCTGGGAAACACCATATATTTT.

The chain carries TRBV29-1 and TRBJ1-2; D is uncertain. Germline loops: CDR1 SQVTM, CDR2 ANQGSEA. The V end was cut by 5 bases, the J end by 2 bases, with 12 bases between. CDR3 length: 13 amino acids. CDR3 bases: TGCAGCGTTCACAGTCTGGGGAACTATGGCTACACCTTC. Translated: CSVHSLGNYGYTF.

The CDR3 here is CASSQVPGTDQPQHF. As DNA, the CDR3 is TGCGCCAGCAGCCAAGTACCCGGGACAGATCAGCCCCAGCATTTT. The chain is built from TRBV4-1 and TRBJ1-5; 7 bases are shared with TRBD1. V lost 1 base to trimming and J lost 5 bases; unmatched junction nucleotides: 5. Germline CDR1 is MGHRA and CDR2 is YSYEKL. The CDR3 length is 15 residues.

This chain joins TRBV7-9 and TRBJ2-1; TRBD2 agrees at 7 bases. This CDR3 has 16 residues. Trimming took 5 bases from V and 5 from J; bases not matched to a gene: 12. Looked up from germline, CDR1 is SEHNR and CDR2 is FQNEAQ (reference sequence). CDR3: CASSPKGLAANNEQFF. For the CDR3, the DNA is TGTGCCAGCAGCCCTAAAGGGCTAGCGGCAAACAATGAGCAGTTCTTC.

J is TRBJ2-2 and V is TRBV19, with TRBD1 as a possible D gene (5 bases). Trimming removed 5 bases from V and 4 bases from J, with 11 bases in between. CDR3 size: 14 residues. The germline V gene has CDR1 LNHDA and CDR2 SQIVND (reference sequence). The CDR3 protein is CASSALQVTGELFF. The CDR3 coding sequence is TGTGCCAGTAGTGCCTTACAGGTCACCGGGGAGCTGTTTTTT.

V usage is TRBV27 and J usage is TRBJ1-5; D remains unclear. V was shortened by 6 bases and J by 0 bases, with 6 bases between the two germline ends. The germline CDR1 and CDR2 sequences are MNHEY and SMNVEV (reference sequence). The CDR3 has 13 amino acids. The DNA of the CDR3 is TGTGCCAGCAGAGGTACTAGCAATCAGCCCCAGCATTTT. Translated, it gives CASRGTSNQPQHF.

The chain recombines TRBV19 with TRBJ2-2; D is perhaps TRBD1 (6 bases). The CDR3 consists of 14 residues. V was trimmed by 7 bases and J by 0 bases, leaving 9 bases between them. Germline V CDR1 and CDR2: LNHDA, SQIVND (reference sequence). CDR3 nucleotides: TGTGCCAGTACCAACAGGGCGAACACCGGGGAGCTGTTTTTT. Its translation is CASTNRANTGELFF.

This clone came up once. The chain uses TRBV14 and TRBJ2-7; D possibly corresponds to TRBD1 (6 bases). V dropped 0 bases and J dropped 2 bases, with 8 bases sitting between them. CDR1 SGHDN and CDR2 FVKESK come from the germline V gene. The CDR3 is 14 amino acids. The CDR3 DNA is TGTGCCAGCAGCCAAGACGGACAGACCTACGAGCAGTACTTC. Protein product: CASSQDGQTYEQYF.

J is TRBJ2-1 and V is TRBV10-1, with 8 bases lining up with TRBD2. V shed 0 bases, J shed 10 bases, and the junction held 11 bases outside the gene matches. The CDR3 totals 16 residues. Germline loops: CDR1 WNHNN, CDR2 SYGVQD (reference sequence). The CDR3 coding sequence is TGCGCCAGCAGTGAGTCGTCCCTAGCGGGTGCGGAAGAGCAGTTCTTC. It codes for CASSESSLAGAEEQFF.

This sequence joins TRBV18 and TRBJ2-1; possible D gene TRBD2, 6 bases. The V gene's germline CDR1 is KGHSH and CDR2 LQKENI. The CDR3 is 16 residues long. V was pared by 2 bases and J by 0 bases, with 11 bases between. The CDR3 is CASSPTSRSSYNEQFF. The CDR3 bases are TGTGCCAGCTCACCAACTAGCAGGAGCTCCTACAATGAGCAGTTCTTC.

CDR3 bases: TGTGCCAGCAGTGAACCCCCCCACGGTTACGCGGGGCAAGAGACCCAGTACTTC. Translation: CASSEPPHGYAGQETQYF. This chain uses TRBV25-1 with TRBJ2-5; D possibly corresponds to TRBD2 (6 bases). The CDR3 is 18 amino acids. The germline V gene encodes CDR1 MGHDK and CDR2 SYGVNS. V was cut by 2 bases and J by 2 bases, with 21 bases left in between. Based on the CDR3 plus reference TRBV25-1 and TRBJ2-5, the full variable domain is EADIYQTPRYLVIGTGKKITLECSQTMGHDKMYWYQQDPGMELHLIHYSYGVNSTEKGDLSSESTVSRIRTEHFPLTLESARPSHTSQYLCASSEPPHGYAGQETQYFGPGTRLLVL.

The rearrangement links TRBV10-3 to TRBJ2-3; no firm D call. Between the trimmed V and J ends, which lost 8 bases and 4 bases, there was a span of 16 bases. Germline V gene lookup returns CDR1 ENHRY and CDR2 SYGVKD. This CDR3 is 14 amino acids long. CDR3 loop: CAIQPYSEADTQYF. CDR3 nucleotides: TGTGCCATCCAACCCTATTCTGAGGCAGATACGCAGTATTTT.

CDR3 sequence reads: CAWSQLTGGEQYF. The CDR3 bases are TGTGCCTGGAGTCAGCTAACAGGGGGCGAGCAGTACTTC. The J gene is TRBJ2-7, the V gene TRBV30, with 8 bases matching TRBD1. This CDR3 contains 13 residues. The V and J ends lost 2 bases and 6 bases, in that order; junction bases with no gene match: 6. Germline V gives CDR1 GTSNPN, CDR2 SVGIG (reference sequence).

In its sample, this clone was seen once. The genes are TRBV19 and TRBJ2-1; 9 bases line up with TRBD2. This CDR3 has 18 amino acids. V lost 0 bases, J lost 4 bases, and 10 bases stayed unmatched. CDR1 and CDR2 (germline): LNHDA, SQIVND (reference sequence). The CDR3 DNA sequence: TGTGCCAGTAGTATAGATCGTACTAGCGGGTTTTTATACAATGAGCAGTTCTTC. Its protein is CASSIDRTSGFLYNEQFF. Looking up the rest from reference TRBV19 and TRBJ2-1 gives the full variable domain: DGGITQSPKYLFRKEGQNVTLSCEQNLNHDAMYWYRQDPGQGLRLIYYSQIVNDFQKGDIAEGYSVSREKKESFPLTVTSAQKNPTAFYLCASSIDRTSGFLYNEQFFGPGTRLTVL.

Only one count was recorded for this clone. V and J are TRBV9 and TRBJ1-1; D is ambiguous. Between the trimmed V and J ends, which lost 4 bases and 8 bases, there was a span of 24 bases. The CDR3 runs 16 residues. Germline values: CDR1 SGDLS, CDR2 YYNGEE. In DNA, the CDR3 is TGTGCCAGCAGCAACTTCGATTCTTCGAGTACTGGGGAAGCTTTCTTT. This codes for CASSNFDSSSTGEAFF.